This TCR beta chain came from a study of early T cells in non-severe SARS-CoV-2 infection. V was trimmed by 3 bases and J by 0 bases, leaving 5 bases between them. The V gene's germline CDR1 is SGHTA and CDR2 FQGTGA. This CDR3 region has 13 residues. Attachment of unique molecular identifiers was made to individual cDNA molecules. Each CDR3 protein gets one entry after TCRdb re-called the 5' RACE reads with MiXCR. The sample lists tens of thousands of distinct CDR3 sequences; approximately 6.3% were seen once. In this sample, this clonotype turned up many times. The chain joins TRBV7-3 to TRBJ2-5; no firm D call. The clonotype comes from an adult who was a healthcare worker with PCR-confirmed SARS-CoV-2 infection or an uninfected control (not recorded which). Material: whole blood. The CDR3 sequence is CASSLSYQETQYF. The CDR3 DNA follows: TGTGCCAGCAGCTTGTCGTACCAAGAGACCCAGTACTTC. Supplemented by reference TRBV7-3 and TRBJ2-5, the full variable domain reads GAGVSQTPSNKVTEKGKYVELRCDPISGHTALYWYRQSLGQGPEFLIYFQGTGAADDSGLPNDRFFAVRPEGSVSTLKIQRTERGDSAVYLCASSLSYQETQYFGPGTRLLVL.